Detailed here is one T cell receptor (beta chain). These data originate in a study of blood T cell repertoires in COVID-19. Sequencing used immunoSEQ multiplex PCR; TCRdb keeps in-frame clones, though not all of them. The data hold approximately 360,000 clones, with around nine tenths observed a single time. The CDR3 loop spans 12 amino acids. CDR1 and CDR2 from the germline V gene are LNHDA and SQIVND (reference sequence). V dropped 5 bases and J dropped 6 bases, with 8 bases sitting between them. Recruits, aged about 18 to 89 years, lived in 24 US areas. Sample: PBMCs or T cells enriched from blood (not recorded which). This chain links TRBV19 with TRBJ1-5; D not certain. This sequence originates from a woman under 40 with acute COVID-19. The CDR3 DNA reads TGTGCCAGTAGTTTCCCGCGTCAGCCCCAGCATTTT. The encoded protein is CASSFPRQPQHF. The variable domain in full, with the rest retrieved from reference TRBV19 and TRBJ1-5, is DGGITQSPKYLFRKEGQNVTLSCEQNLNHDAMYWYRQDPGQGLRLIYYSQIVNDFQKGDIAEGYSVSREKKESFPLTVTSAQKNPTAFYLCASSFPRQPQHFGDGTRLSIL.